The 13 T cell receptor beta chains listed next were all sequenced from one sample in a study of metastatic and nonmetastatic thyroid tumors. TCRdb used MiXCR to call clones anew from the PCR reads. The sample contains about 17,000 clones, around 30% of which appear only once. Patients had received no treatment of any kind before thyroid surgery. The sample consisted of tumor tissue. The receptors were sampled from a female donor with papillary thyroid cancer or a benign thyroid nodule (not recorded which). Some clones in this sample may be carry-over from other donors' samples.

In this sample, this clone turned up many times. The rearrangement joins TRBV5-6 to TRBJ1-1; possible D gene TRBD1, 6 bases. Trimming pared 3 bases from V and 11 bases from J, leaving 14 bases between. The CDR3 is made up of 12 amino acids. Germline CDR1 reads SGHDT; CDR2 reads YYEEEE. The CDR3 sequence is CASSSVQGRAFF. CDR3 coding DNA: TGTGCCAGCAGCTCAGTACAGGGTCGCGCTTTCTTT. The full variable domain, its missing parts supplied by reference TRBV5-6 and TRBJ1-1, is DAGVTQSPTHLIKTRGQQVTLRCSPKSGHDTVSWYQQALGQGPQFIFQYYEEEERQRGNFPDRFSGHQFPNYSSELNVNALLLGDSALYLCASSSVQGRAFFGQGTRLTVV.

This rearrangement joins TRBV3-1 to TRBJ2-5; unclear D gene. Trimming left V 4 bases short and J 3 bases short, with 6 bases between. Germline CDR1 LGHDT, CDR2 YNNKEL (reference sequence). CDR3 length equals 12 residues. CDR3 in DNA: TGTGCCAGCAGCCCGAGGAAAGAGACCCAGTACTTC. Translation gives CASSPRKETQYF.

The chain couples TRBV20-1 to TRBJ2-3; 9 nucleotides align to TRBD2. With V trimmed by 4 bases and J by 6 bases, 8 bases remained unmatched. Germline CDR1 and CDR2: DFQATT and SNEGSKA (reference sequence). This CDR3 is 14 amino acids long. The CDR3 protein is CSAIPAGGHDTQYF. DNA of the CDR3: TGCAGTGCTATACCTGCGGGAGGGCACGATACGCAGTATTTT.

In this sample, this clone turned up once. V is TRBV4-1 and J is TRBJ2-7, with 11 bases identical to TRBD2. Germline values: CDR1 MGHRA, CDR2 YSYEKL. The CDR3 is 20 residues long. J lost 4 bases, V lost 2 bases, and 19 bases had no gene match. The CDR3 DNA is TGCGCCAGCAGCCAACGACAGGGATCCCCGACTAGCGGGGTCGGATACGAGCAGTACTTC. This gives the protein CASSQRQGSPTSGVGYEQYF.

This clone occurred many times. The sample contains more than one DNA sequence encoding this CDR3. The DNA for the CDR3 is TGCGCCAGCAGCCTCGGGACAGATGGGGCGATCACTGAAGCTTTCTTT. Amino acid sequence: CASSLGTDGAITEAFF. The chain couples TRBV5-1 to TRBJ1-1; 7 nucleotides line up with TRBD1. The CDR3 is made up of 16 amino acids. CDR1 is SGHRS and CDR2 is YFSETQ in the germline V gene. With 4 bases clipped from V and 4 bases from J, the junction kept 13 bases outside the gene matches.

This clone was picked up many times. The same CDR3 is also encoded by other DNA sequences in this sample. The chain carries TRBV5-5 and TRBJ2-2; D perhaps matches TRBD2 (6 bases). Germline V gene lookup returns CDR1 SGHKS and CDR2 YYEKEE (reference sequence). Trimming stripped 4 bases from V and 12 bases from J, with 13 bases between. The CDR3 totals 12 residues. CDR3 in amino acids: CASSRVGGQLFF. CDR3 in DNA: TGTGCCAGCAGCAGGGTGGGGGGACAGCTGTTTTTT.

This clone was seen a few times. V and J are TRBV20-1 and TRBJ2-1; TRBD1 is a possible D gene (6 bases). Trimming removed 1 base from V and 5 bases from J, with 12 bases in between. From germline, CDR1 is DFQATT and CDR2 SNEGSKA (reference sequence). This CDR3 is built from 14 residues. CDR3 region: CSARVRDTDNEQFF. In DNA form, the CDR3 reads TGCAGTGCTAGAGTCCGGGACACTGACAATGAGCAGTTCTTC.

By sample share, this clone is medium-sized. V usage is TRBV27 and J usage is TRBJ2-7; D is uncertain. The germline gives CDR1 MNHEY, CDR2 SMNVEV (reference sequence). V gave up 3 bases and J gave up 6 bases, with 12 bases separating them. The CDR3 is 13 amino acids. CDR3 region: CASSFGPGGEQYF. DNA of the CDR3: TGTGCCAGCAGTTTCGGCCCCGGCGGCGAGCAGTACTTC.

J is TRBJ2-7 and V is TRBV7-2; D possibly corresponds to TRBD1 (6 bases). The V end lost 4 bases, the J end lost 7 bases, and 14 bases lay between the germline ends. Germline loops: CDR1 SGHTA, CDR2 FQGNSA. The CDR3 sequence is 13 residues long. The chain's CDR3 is CASSSQGSREQYF. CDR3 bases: TGTGCCAGCAGCTCCCAGGGGAGCAGAGAGCAGTACTTC.

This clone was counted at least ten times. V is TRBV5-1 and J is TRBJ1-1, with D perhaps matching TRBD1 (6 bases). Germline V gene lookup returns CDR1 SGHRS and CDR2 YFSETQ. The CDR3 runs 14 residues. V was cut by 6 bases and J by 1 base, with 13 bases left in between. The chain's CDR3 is CASKRTERNTEAFF. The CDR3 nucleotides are TGCGCCAGCAAGAGGACAGAGAGGAACACTGAAGCTTTCTTT.

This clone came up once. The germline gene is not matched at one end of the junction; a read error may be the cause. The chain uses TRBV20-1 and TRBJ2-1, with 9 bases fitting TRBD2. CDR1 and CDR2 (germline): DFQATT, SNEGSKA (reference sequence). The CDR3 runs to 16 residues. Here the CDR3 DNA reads TGCAGTGCCTATCCCCTAGCGGGAAGAACCTACAATGAGCAGTTATTC. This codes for CSAYPLAGRTYNEQLF.

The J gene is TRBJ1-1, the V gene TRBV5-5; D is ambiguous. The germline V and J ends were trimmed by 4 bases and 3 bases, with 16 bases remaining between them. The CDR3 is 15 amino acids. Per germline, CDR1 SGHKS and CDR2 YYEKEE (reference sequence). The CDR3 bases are TGTGCCAGCAGCCATTCAGAGGTGGGATACACTGAAGCTTTCTTT. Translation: CASSHSEVGYTEAFF.

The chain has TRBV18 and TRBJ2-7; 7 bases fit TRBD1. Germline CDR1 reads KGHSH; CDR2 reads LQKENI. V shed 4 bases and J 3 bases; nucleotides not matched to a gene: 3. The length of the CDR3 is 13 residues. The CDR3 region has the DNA TGTGCCAGCTCACACGGGGACAGCTACGAGCAGTACTTC. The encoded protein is CASSHGDSYEQYF. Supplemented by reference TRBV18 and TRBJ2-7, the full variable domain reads NAGVMQNPRHLVRRRGQEARLRCSPMKGHSHVYWYRQLPEEGLKFMVYLQKENIIDESGMPKERFSAEFPKEGPSILRIQQVVRGDSAAYFCASSHGDSYEQYFGPGTRLTVT.